The present entry profiles one T cell receptor beta chain with its context. The identical CDR3 is also encoded by other nucleotide sequences in the sample. The record originates from a study of control samples from healthy donors and cancer patients. The table came from immunoSEQ multiplex PCR; TCRdb's copy has only in-frame clones and leaves some out. This table has more than 75,000 clones, approximately 90% appearing once. The sequence came from a woman aged 60-70 years with head and neck cancer. The sample taken for sequencing was PBMCs.

The CDR3 is CASSLVGGSTDTQYF. Written as DNA, the CDR3 is TGCGCCAGCAGCTTGGTGGGGGGGAGCACAGATACGCAGTATTTT. The J gene is TRBJ2-3, the V gene TRBV5-1, with 7 bases identical to TRBD2. The CDR3 contains 15 residues. Germline trimming cut 0 bases from V and 0 bases from J; bases unmatched to any gene: 1. Germline CDR1 reads SGHRS; CDR2 reads YFSETQ.